Each of the 2 T cell receptor beta chains below was sequenced from the same sample in a study of cytomegalovirus exposure and HLA in healthy donors. The PCR used 60 Vbeta and 13 Jbeta primers. Clones were read by immunoSEQ multiplex PCR, and TCRdb kept only the in-frame ones, dropping some. The table lists roughly 120,000 clones, more than 80% of them singletons, with over 2.5% in the top ten. Specimen: PBMCs. These receptors all come from a male donor in good health and CMV-seronegative.

V and J are TRBV29-1 and TRBJ1-4; 8 nucleotides align to TRBD1. This CDR3 comprises 13 residues. Germline CDR1 and CDR2: SQVTM and ANQGSEA. J was trimmed by 8 bases and V by 6 bases; bases with no gene match: 8. This CDR3 reads CSVLGQGGEKLFF. As DNA, the CDR3 is TGCAGCGTGTTAGGACAGGGAGGCGAAAAACTGTTTTTT.

V is TRBV27 and J is TRBJ2-2; 7 bases align to TRBD1. J gave up 5 bases and V 2 bases, and 8 bases lay outside the gene matches. From germline, CDR1 is MNHEY and CDR2 SMNVEV (reference sequence). This CDR3 has 16 amino acids. The CDR3 DNA reads as TGTGCCAGCAGTTTACGGACAGGTCGCCAAACCGGGGAGCTGTTTTTT. Translating gives CASSLRTGRQTGELFF.